These 13 T cell receptor beta chains were sequenced from one sample in a study of cytomegalovirus exposure and HLA in healthy donors. Sequencing used immunoSEQ multiplex PCR; TCRdb keeps in-frame clones, though not all of them. The table includes 200,000 to 250,000 clones, around four fifths detected once. Sequenced material: PBMCs. The origin of the receptors is a woman under 30 in good health and CMV-seronegative.

The chain has TRBV2 and TRBJ1-1; D ambiguous. The V end lost 2 bases, the J end lost 12 bases, and 10 bases lay between the germline ends. This CDR3 has 11 amino acids. The germline gives CDR1 SNHLY, CDR2 FYNNEI. Here the CDR3 DNA reads TGTGCCAGCAGTGAACGATTTGGGTCTTTCTTT. Translating it yields CASSERFGSFF. The entire variable domain, with the rest obtained from reference TRBV2 and TRBJ1-1, is as follows: EPEVTQTPSHQVTQMGQEVILRCVPISNHLYFYWYRQILGQKVEFLVSFYNNEISEKSEIFDDQFSVERPDGSNFTLKIRSTKLEDSAMYFCASSERFGSFFGQGTRLTVV.

The chain combines TRBV9 with TRBJ2-7; weak D call: TRBD2 (5 bases). The germline V gene has CDR1 SGDLS and CDR2 YYNGEE. This CDR3 region has 16 residues. The V end was cut by 2 bases, the J end by 0 bases, with 15 bases between. CDR3 bases: TGTGCCAGCAGCGTGGGCGAGGGCGGAATCTCCTACGAGCAGTACTTC. Its translation: CASSVGEGGISYEQYF.

The chain uses TRBV9 and TRBJ2-2; weak D call: TRBD1 (6 bases). CDR3 length equals 16 residues. Germline V lookup: CDR1 SGDLS, CDR2 YYNGEE. V lost 0 bases and J 3 bases, leaving 12 bases between the germline ends. The CDR3 coding sequence is TGTGCCAGCAGCGTAGATGGGGGCTTGGACACCGGGGAGCTGTTTTTT. Its protein product is CASSVDGGLDTGELFF.

The chain employs TRBV9 and TRBJ2-1; perhaps D is TRBD1 or TRBD2 (5 bases each). V lost 2 bases and J 6 bases, leaving 12 bases between the germline ends. Germline-derived CDR1 and CDR2 are SGDLS and YYNGEE. The CDR3 consists of 14 residues. CDR3 sequence reads: CASSVGTGFNEQFF. The CDR3 DNA follows: TGTGCCAGCAGCGTCGGGACCGGATTCAATGAGCAGTTCTTC.

The chain couples TRBV18 to TRBJ1-1; D gene ambiguous. The V gene's germline CDR1 is KGHSH and CDR2 LQKENI. V shed 0 bases and J shed 1 base, with 15 bases lying between them. This CDR3 contains 17 residues. The CDR3 coding sequence is TGTGCCAGCTCACCACCATCTGGTTCGTTTTCGAACACTGAAGCTTTCTTT. Its translation is CASSPPSGSFSNTEAFF.

The rearrangement uses TRBV2 and TRBJ2-7; no reliable D call. The V gene lost 7 bases and the J gene lost 1 base, with 11 bases spanning the gap. Germline CDR1 reads SNHLY; CDR2 reads FYNNEI. CDR3 length: 13 amino acids. The CDR3 sequence: CASTITSSYEQYF. CDR3 DNA sequence: TGTGCCAGCACCATCACATCTTCCTACGAGCAGTACTTC. The whole variable domain, remainder taken from reference TRBV2 and TRBJ2-7, is EPEVTQTPSHQVTQMGQEVILRCVPISNHLYFYWYRQILGQKVEFLVSFYNNEISEKSEIFDDQFSVERPDGSNFTLKIRSTKLEDSAMYFCASTITSSYEQYFGPGTRLTVT.

V usage is TRBV7-8 and J usage is TRBJ2-7; no reliable D call. This CDR3 is built from 14 residues. The germline V gene has CDR1 SGHVS and CDR2 FQNEAQ. V lost 5 bases and J lost 6, with 17 bases in between. The CDR3 sequence is CASSTRTRPGEQYF. The CDR3 nucleotides are TGTGCCAGCAGCACAAGGACCCGACCCGGCGAGCAGTACTTC.

The chain joins TRBV9 to TRBJ1-1; TRBD1 matches at 11 bases. The trim removed 2 bases at V and 4 bases at J, leaving 4 bases unmatched. This CDR3 contains 15 residues. Looked up from germline, CDR1 is SGDLS and CDR2 is YYNGEE. The CDR3 DNA reads as TGTGCCAGCAGCGTGGACAGGGGGCTTGGCACTGAAGCTTTCTTT. This translates into CASSVDRGLGTEAFF. The full variable domain, with the rest looked up from reference TRBV9 and TRBJ1-1, is DSGVTQTPKHLITATGQRVTLRCSPRSGDLSVYWYQQSLDQGLQFLIQYYNGEERAKGNILERFSAQQFPDLHSELNLSSLELGDSALYFCASSVDRGLGTEAFFGQGTRLTVV.

The V gene is TRBV28, the J gene TRBJ1-3; 7 nucleotides align to TRBD1. This CDR3 comprises 15 residues. Unmatched junction bases numbered 5, after V lost 2 bases and J lost 4 bases. Germline CDR1 reads MDHEN; CDR2 reads SYDVKM. This chain's CDR3 is CASSLMGTAGNTIYF. The CDR3 DNA is TGTGCCAGCAGTTTAATGGGGACAGCGGGAAACACCATATATTTT.

V usage is TRBV6-1 and J usage is TRBJ2-7, with TRBD1 matching 9 bases. V was pared by 3 bases and J by 0 bases, with 3 bases of the junction left unmatched. Germline V gene sequence: CDR1 MNHNS, CDR2 SASEGT. The CDR3 is 15 amino acids. This chain's CDR3 is CASSDATGGSYEQYF. The CDR3 region has the DNA TGTGCCAGCAGTGACGCGACAGGGGGCTCCTACGAGCAGTACTTC.

The chain carries TRBV14 and TRBJ1-2, with D possibly matching TRBD1 (6 bases). Trimming pared 2 bases from V and 3 bases from J, leaving 7 bases between. In germline, CDR1 is SGHDN, CDR2 FVKESK. The CDR3 totals 13 residues. The CDR3 spells CASSQYRDYGYTF. In DNA form, the CDR3 reads TGTGCCAGCAGCCAATACAGGGACTATGGCTACACCTTC.

The count of this clone is one. The chain carries TRBV30 and TRBJ1-1, with a weak D call TRBD1 (5 bases). With 1 base removed from V and 4 bases from J, the gap between germline ends came to 13 bases. The CDR3 covers 14 residues. CDR1 and CDR2 from the germline V gene are GTSNPN and SVGIG (reference sequence). CDR3: CAWSAGGRGTEAFF. CDR3 DNA sequence: TGTGCCTGGAGTGCCGGAGGGAGGGGCACTGAAGCTTTCTTT.

This sequence joins TRBV6-5 and TRBJ2-5; a weak D match, TRBD2 (6 bases). The ends were cut back, 0 bases at V and 9 bases at J, with 11 bases in the middle. Germline V gene data show CDR1 as MNHEY and CDR2 as SVGAGI. There are 13 residues in the CDR3. The CDR3, as DNA: TGTGCCAGCAGTTACTCGCTTTGGGAGGCCCAGTACTTC. Its translation: CASSYSLWEAQYF.